This TCR beta chain was captured in a study of T cell responses to AZD1222 COVID-19 vaccine. Study conclusions and caveats: Baseline seropositivity characterized only 5 to 7 AZD1222 recipients.

The V end was cut by 2 bases, the J end by 4 bases, with 9 bases between. The CDR3 has 14 amino acids. The germline V gene has CDR1 MNHNS and CDR2 SASEGT. As for this clone: The antigen remains unidentified.

Data came from immunoSEQ multiplex PCR; TCRdb stores just in-frame clones and leaves some out. Here the sample spans about 150,000 clones, around 85% being singletons. This clonotype originated in an adult in good health. The source was peripheral blood, collected on day 0 of AZD1222 vaccination. V usage is TRBV6-1 and J usage is TRBJ1-5; a possible D gene is TRBD1 (6 bases). The CDR3 nucleotides read TGTGCCAGCAGTGAAACTACAGGGAATCAGCCCCAGCATTTT. Protein: CASSETTGNQPQHF.